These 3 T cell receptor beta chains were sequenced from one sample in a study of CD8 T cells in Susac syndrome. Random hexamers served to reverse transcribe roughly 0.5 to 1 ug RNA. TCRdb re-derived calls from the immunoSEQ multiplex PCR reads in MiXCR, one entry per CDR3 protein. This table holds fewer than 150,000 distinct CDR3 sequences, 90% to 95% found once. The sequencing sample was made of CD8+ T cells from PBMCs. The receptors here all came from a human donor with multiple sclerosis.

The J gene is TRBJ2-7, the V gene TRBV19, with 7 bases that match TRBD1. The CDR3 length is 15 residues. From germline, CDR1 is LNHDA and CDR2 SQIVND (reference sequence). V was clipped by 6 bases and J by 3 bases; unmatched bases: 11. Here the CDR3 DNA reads TGTGCCAGTAGCGTCACGACAGGGTCAGGCTACGAGCAGTACTTC. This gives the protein CASSVTTGSGYEQYF.

The CDR3 loop reads CASSVYRDSANYGYTF. DNA of the CDR3: TGTGCCAGCAGCGTGTACCGGGACTCAGCTAACTATGGCTACACCTTC. The chain is built from TRBV9 and TRBJ1-2; perhaps TRBD1 as D (5 bases). This CDR3 is 16 amino acids long. CDR1 and CDR2 (germline): SGDLS, YYNGEE. Trimming removed 2 bases from V and 0 bases from J, with 14 bases in between. The complete variable domain, with remaining parts taken from reference TRBV9 and TRBJ1-2, reads DSGVTQTPKHLITATGQRVTLRCSPRSGDLSVYWYQQSLDQGLQFLIQYYNGEERAKGNILERFSAQQFPDLHSELNLSSLELGDSALYFCASSVYRDSANYGYTFGSGTRLTVV.

The CDR3 sequence: CASSPWAGGLNEQFF. The DNA for the CDR3 is TGTGCCAGCAGCCCGTGGGCAGGGGGCCTGAATGAGCAGTTCTTC. The chain combines TRBV7-9 with TRBJ2-1; 8 positions agree with TRBD1. In germline, CDR1 is SEHNR, CDR2 FQNEAQ (reference sequence). The junction had 10 bases not matched to a gene; V was cut back by 5 bases and J by 7 bases. CDR3 length: 15 residues.